These 24 T cell receptor beta chains originate from one sample sequenced in a study of T cells in Graves' hyperthyroidism and ophthalmopathy. The source material, RNA transcripts, was used to amplify TCR beta CDR3 regions. A set of HTBI primers served as the primers for a first-round RT-PCR of the TCR CDR3. In TCRdb, the multiplex PCR reads were re-called with MiXCR into one record per CDR3 protein. The sample consists of a few hundred thousand distinct CDR3 sequences, 15% to 18% of them appearing once. The sequencing input was blood. The receptors come from a woman aged 18-29 years with Graves' hyperthyroidism that later progressed to Graves' ophthalmopathy.

The sample holds many counts of this clonotype. The V call is TRBV28, the J call TRBJ2-7; D may be TRBD2 (5 bases). The CDR3 runs to 14 residues. Germline V CDR1 and CDR2: MDHEN, SYDVKM. Trimming pared 7 bases from V and 6 bases from J, leaving 19 bases between. As DNA, the CDR3 is TGTGCCAGCACCCATAGCGAGATGGAGTCCGAGCAGTACTTC. Its protein is CASTHSEMESEQYF.

This rearrangement joins TRBV15 to TRBJ1-6; D ambiguous. V lost 0 bases and J 8 bases, leaving 11 bases between the germline ends. The CDR3 loop spans 15 amino acids. Per germline, CDR1 LNHNV and CDR2 YYDKDF (reference sequence). CDR3 nucleotide sequence: TGTGCCACCAGCAGAGATAAACAGCCCTATTCACCCCTCCACTTT. As protein: CATSRDKQPYSPLHF.

Ten or more counts support this clonotype. V gene TRBV29-1 combines with J gene TRBJ2-1; D remains unclear. CDR3 length equals 9 residues. In germline, CDR1 is SQVTM, CDR2 ANQGSEA. The V end lost 3 bases, the J end lost 9 bases, and 3 bases lay between the germline ends. This chain's CDR3 is CSVDVEQFF. For the CDR3, the DNA is TGCAGCGTTGATGTTGAGCAGTTCTTC.

This chain uses TRBV2 with TRBJ2-1; 10 bases are shared with TRBD2. CDR1 is SNHLY, CDR2 FYNNEI, per germline. CDR3 size: 15 residues. J was trimmed by 5 bases and V by 3 bases; bases with no gene match: 4. The CDR3 region is CASSEGLASDNEQFF. CDR3 in DNA: TGTGCCAGCAGTGAGGGACTAGCGTCTGACAATGAGCAGTTCTTC.

This clonotype was seen repeatedly, ten times or more. DNA for the CDR3: TGTGCCAGCAGTTTAGCTGCTCTCCAGTACTTC. It specifies CASSLAALQYF. The chain links TRBV12-3 or TRBV12-4 to TRBJ2-5, with no clear D. The CDR3 contains 11 residues. Trimming stripped 0 bases from V and 10 bases from J, with 6 bases between.

This sequence joins TRBV29-1 and TRBJ2-7, with 11 bases aligning to TRBD1. V shed 4 bases, J shed 2 bases, and the junction held 4 bases outside the gene matches. The CDR3 consists of 14 residues. Germline-derived CDR1 and CDR2 are SQVTM and ANQGSEA. CDR3 region: CSVGSGQGAYEQYF. CDR3 sequence (DNA): TGCAGCGTTGGGTCGGGACAGGGGGCCTACGAGCAGTACTTC.

This clonotype was observed at least ten times. The chain uses TRBV6-2 or TRBV6-3 and TRBJ1-2; D not resolved. CDR1 is MNHEY and CDR2 is SVGEGT in the germline V gene. V lost 5 bases and J 0 bases, leaving 13 bases between the germline ends. The CDR3 covers 15 residues. CDR3 amino acids: CASSLTRRANYGYTF. DNA of the CDR3: TGTGCCAGCAGTCTGACTCGGCGAGCTAACTATGGCTACACCTTC.

The table lists this clonotype with many counts. This chain uses TRBV11-2 with TRBJ2-1, with 9 bases that match TRBD2. Trimming at V came to 2 bases and at J to 4 bases, leaving 3 bases not matched to a gene. Germline assignment: CDR1 SGHAT and CDR2 FQNNGV. The CDR3 covers 15 residues. The CDR3 spells CASSLRAGGYNEQFF. In nucleotides, the CDR3 is TGTGCCAGCAGCTTAAGGGCGGGAGGGTACAATGAGCAGTTCTTC.

This clonotype was recorded a few times. The J gene is TRBJ2-7, the V gene TRBV11-2; tentatively, D is TRBD2 (5 bases). CDR3 size: 15 residues. V was trimmed by 1 base and J by 6 bases, leaving 16 bases between them. Germline V gives CDR1 SGHAT, CDR2 FQNNGV. The DNA for the CDR3 is TGTGCCAGCAGCTTAGGTTTTGGACTTCGTCGCGAGCAGTACTTC. This translates into CASSLGFGLRREQYF.

Comment on this clonotype: A much larger clone sits a single nucleotide away, making a read error possible. The chain combines TRBV28 with TRBJ2-1, with D perhaps assigned TRBD1 or TRBD2 (5 bases each). Germline CDR1 MDHEN, CDR2 SYDVKM. The CDR3 contains 13 residues. Deletions cut 7 bases from V and 9 bases from J, with 16 bases between. The CDR3 spells CASTKPRGGEQFF. In DNA form, the CDR3 reads TGTGCCAGCACCAAACCCCGGGGCGGTGAGCAGTTCTTC. The entire variable domain, with the rest obtained from reference TRBV28 and TRBJ2-1, is as follows: DVKVTQSSRYLVKRTGEKVFLECVQDMDHENMFWYRQDPGLGLRLIYFSYDVKMKEKGDIPEGYSVSREKKERFSLILESASTNQTSMYLCASTKPRGGEQFFGPGTRLTVL.

This clonotype was observed many times. This sequence joins TRBV6-1 and TRBJ1-1, with D hard to call. The CDR3 contains 14 residues. CDR1 is MNHNS, CDR2 SASEGT, per germline. V was pared by 8 bases and J by 1 base, with 14 bases between. The CDR3, as DNA: TGTGCCAGCCTCTCCTACAGCGGGAACACTGAAGCTTTCTTT. As protein: CASLSYSGNTEAFF.

In its sample, this clonotype was seen many times. This chain links TRBV12-3 or TRBV12-4 with TRBJ2-1; D might be TRBD1 (5 bases). The length of the CDR3 is 13 residues. The V and J ends lost 5 bases and 6 bases respectively, with 11 bases between them. CDR3 DNA: TGTGCCAGCAGTCTCAGGGCCGCCAATGAGCAGTTCTTC. Amino acid sequence: CASSLRAANEQFF.

This clonotype was found many times. The chain carries TRBV18 and TRBJ1-1, with TRBD1 identical over 7 bases. The J segment lost 1 base and the V segment lost 3 bases, leaving 8 bases of the junction unmatched. The germline V gene encodes CDR1 KGHSH and CDR2 LQKENI. This CDR3 is built from 16 residues. The CDR3 coding sequence is TGTGCCAGCTCACCCAGAATGGGACAGTCGAACACTGAAGCTTTCTTT. Protein: CASSPRMGQSNTEAFF.

This clonotype was seen a handful of times. This sequence joins TRBV10-2 and TRBJ2-2; 9 bases line up with TRBD1. Trimming at V came to 10 bases and at J to 5 bases, leaving 8 bases not matched to a gene. Germline assignment: CDR1 WSHSY and CDR2 SAAADI. This CDR3 is built from 14 residues. This CDR3 reads CATSTGGGTGELFF. CDR3 DNA: TGCGCCACCTCTACAGGGGGCGGAACCGGGGAGCTGTTTTTT.

This clonotype was seen at least ten times. The V call is TRBV29-1, the J call TRBJ2-7, with 9 bases identical to TRBD2. The V and J ends lost 4 bases and 4 bases, in that order; junction bases with no gene match: 8. Germline CDR1 SQVTM, CDR2 ANQGSEA. The CDR3 spans 14 residues. The DNA for the CDR3 is TGCAGCGTTGCGGTCGGGACTAGCCAGTACGAGCAGTACTTC. It specifies CSVAVGTSQYEQYF.

This clonotype was counted a single time. Relative to the germline gene, one junction end is altered; a read error may explain this. This chain uses TRBV9 with TRBJ2-2; possibly TRBD2 for D (6 bases). This CDR3 has 18 amino acids. Germline CDR1 SGDLS, CDR2 YYNGEE. The DNA for the CDR3 is TGTGCCAGCAGCTTTTCCCACCGGGGAGGTGGCTACACCAGGGAGCTGTTTTTT. Translated, it gives CASSFSHRGGGYTRELFF.

This clonotype has a handful of counts. The chain couples TRBV30 to TRBJ2-7, with 8 bases fitting TRBD1. Trimming at V came to 6 bases and at J to 5 bases, leaving 3 bases not matched to a gene. This CDR3 comprises 11 residues. CDR1 and CDR2 from the germline V gene are GTSNPN and SVGIG (reference sequence). CDR3 DNA: TGTGCCTGTTCCAGGGGGCACGAGCAGTACTTC. This translates into CACSRGHEQYF.

This clonotype was found many times. The chain recombines TRBV28 with TRBJ1-6; D not resolved. This CDR3 is built from 16 residues. Trimming cost V 3 bases and J 0 bases, with 9 bases left between them. Germline V CDR1 and CDR2: MDHEN, SYDVKM. The CDR3: CASSLAGSSYNSPLHF. In DNA form, the CDR3 reads TGTGCCAGCAGTTTGGCCGGGAGCTCCTATAATTCACCCCTCCACTTT.

V and J are TRBV3-1 and TRBJ1-4; 9 bases line up with TRBD1. The CDR3 is 13 residues long. Germline CDR1 is LGHDT and CDR2 is YNNKEL (reference sequence). J gave up 14 bases and V 5 bases, and 9 bases lay outside the gene matches. Here the CDR3 reads CASSLGTGRLLFF. Here the CDR3 DNA reads TGTGCCAGCAGCTTAGGGACAGGGAGACTCCTGTTTTTT.

This clonotype was counted ten times or more. The V and J genes are TRBV5-1 and TRBJ2-1; 9 bases agree with TRBD1. V lost 5 bases and J lost 5; bases outside the gene matches: 5. Germline lookup yields CDR1 SGHRS and CDR2 YFSETQ. The CDR3 is made up of 14 amino acids. The CDR3 bases are TGCGCCAGCAGGAAAGGGGACAGGGACAATGAGCAGTTCTTC. It codes for CASRKGDRDNEQFF.

There are many counts of this clonotype. This chain uses TRBV9 with TRBJ1-1; 7 bases fit TRBD1. The germline V gene encodes CDR1 SGDLS and CDR2 YYNGEE. V was clipped by 3 bases and J by 0 bases; unmatched bases: 11. CDR3 size: 17 residues. DNA for the CDR3: TGTGCCAGCAGCGCAGGACCGGGACAGCCCTTGAACACTGAAGCTTTCTTT. As protein: CASSAGPGQPLNTEAFF.

This clonotype was observed at least ten times. This chain connects TRBV20-1 to TRBJ2-7, with D possibly called TRBD1 or TRBD2 (5 bases each). CDR1 and CDR2 from the germline V gene are DFQATT and SNEGSKA (reference sequence). This CDR3 comprises 13 residues. Trimming stripped 3 bases from V and 6 bases from J, with 15 bases between. The CDR3 spells CSASGHSGGEQYF. The CDR3 DNA follows: TGCAGTGCTAGCGGACACTCTGGGGGCGAGCAGTACTTC.

The rearrangement joins TRBV3-1 to TRBJ1-1, with 10 bases lining up with TRBD1. V trimming: 6 bases; J trimming: 4 bases; junction bases outside the gene matches: 5. Per germline, CDR1 LGHDT and CDR2 YNNKEL (reference sequence). This CDR3 has 14 amino acids. The CDR3 DNA reads as TGTGCCAGCAGGGTAGACAGGGGGCCCACTGAAGCTTTCTTT. Translating it yields CASRVDRGPTEAFF.

This rearrangement joins TRBV7-9 to TRBJ2-5; D perhaps matches TRBD2 (6 bases). The V end was cut by 2 bases, the J end by 9 bases, with 16 bases between. The CDR3 extends over 14 amino acids. The germline V gene has CDR1 SEHNR and CDR2 FQNEAQ (reference sequence). The CDR3 here is CASSLPGSGEPQYF. CDR3 DNA sequence: TGTGCCAGCAGCTTACCAGGTTCGGGGGAGCCCCAGTACTTC.